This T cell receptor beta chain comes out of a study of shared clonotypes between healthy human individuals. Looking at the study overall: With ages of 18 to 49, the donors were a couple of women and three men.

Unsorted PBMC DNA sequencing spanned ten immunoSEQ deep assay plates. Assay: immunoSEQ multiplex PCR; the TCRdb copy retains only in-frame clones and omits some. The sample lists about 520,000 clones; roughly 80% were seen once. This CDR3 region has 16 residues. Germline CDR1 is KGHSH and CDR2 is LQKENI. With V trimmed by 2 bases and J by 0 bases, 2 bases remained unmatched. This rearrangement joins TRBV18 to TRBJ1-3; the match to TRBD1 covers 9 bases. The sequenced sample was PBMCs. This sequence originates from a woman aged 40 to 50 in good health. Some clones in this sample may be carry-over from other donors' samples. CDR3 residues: CASSPGTGLSGNTIYF. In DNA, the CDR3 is TGTGCCAGCTCACCAGGGACAGGGCTCTCTGGAAACACCATATATTTT.